This TCR beta chain came from a study of cytomegalovirus exposure and HLA in healthy donors. The PCR used 60 Vbeta and 13 Jbeta primers. The assay was immunoSEQ multiplex PCR, and TCRdb's table has in-frame clones only and misses some. The sample includes approximately 120,000 clones, about three quarters of them seen just once. This clonotype originated in a man in his fifties in good health and CMV-seronegative. The specimen sequenced was PBMCs.

CDR3 DNA sequence: TGTGCCATCAGTGATGGCAGGGTGGGGACTGAAGCTTTCTTT. It codes for CAISDGRVGTEAFF. This chain uses TRBV10-3 with TRBJ1-1; maybe TRBD1 (5 bases). V was clipped by 3 bases and J by 5 bases, with 13 bases between them. The V gene's germline CDR1 is ENHRY and CDR2 SYGVKD. The CDR3 is 14 amino acids.